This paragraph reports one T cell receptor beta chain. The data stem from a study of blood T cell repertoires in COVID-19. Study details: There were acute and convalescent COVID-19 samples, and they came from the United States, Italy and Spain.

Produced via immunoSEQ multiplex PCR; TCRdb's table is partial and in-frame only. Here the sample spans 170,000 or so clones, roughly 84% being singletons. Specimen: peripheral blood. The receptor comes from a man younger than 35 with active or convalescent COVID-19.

CDR3: CASSSPRDWVGAFF. As DNA, the CDR3 is TGTGCCAGCAGCTCCCCCCGGGATTGGGTGGGAGCTTTCTTT. The chain recombines TRBV11-2 with TRBJ1-1; D unresolved. V shed 4 bases and J shed 10 bases, with 19 bases lying between them. The CDR3 runs 14 residues. CDR1 is SGHAT, CDR2 FQNNGV, per germline.